The source of this T cell receptor beta chain is a study of CD8+ T cells in alopecia areata. Treatment reported: oral pan-JAK inhibitor, 5-10 mg twice daily. Investigators sorted PBMCs to obtain both CD4+ and CD8+ T cells. Reverse transcription of extracted RNA yielded cDNA, which provided the sequencing template. Using immunoSEQ multiplex PCR, the repertoire was profiled, and TCRdb retains in-frame clones only, with some absent. The sample has 150,000 to 200,000 clones, about 54% seen once. The CDR3 runs 12 residues. In germline, CDR1 is SEHNR, CDR2 FQNEAQ (reference sequence). Trimming stripped 0 bases from V and 14 bases from J, with 12 bases between.

The origin of this receptor is a human donor with alopecia areata. Sequenced here: CD4+ T cells sorted from blood, sampled between weeks 55 and 65, from a patient treated with tofacitinib. The V and J genes are TRBV7-9 and TRBJ2-3; D might be TRBD1 (7 bases). CDR3: CASSLAEGQMYF. For the CDR3, the DNA is TGTGCCAGCAGCTTAGCGGAGGGACAGATGTATTTT.